The 20 T cell receptor beta chains below all came from one sample that was sequenced in a study of blood T cell repertoires in COVID-19. Repertoires were generated with immunoSEQ multiplex PCR, while TCRdb's copy carries only in-frame clones and drops some. Of about 270,000 clones listed, approximately 84% are singletons. Sequencing was done on a sample of peripheral blood. These receptor sequences come from a human donor with COVID-19, enrolled during active disease. The donor label of this sample is uncertain.

The chain employs TRBV7-2 and TRBJ2-1, with D uncertain. V shed 5 bases and J shed 0 bases, with 5 bases lying between them. Germline V gives CDR1 SGHTA, CDR2 FQGNSA. The CDR3 consists of 13 residues. The CDR3, as DNA: TGTGCCAGCAGCCTAACCTCCTACAATGAGCAGTTCTTC. This sequence encodes CASSLTSYNEQFF.

The chain combines TRBV3-1 (or the pseudogene TRBV3-2) with TRBJ2-4; perhaps TRBD2 as D (5 bases). The V and J ends lost 4 bases and 0 bases respectively, with 13 bases between them. Per the germline V gene, CDR1 is LGHDT and CDR2 is YNNKEL (reference sequence). The CDR3 sequence is 16 residues long. The CDR3 DNA sequence: TGTGCCAGCAGCCCCGCAGTAGCGACAGCCAAAAACATTCAGTACTTC. As protein: CASSPAVATAKNIQYF.

CDR3 bases: TGTGCCATCAGTGAACAGGCAGGGGGGAATCAGCCCCAGCATTTT. As protein: CAISEQAGGNQPQHF. The chain employs TRBV10-3 and TRBJ1-5, with 7 bases identical to TRBD1. The CDR3 is 15 residues long. Unmatched junction bases numbered 6, after V lost 3 bases and J lost 4 bases. The germline V gene has CDR1 ENHRY and CDR2 SYGVKD.

The chain employs TRBV12-3 or TRBV12-4 and TRBJ2-7; D not resolved. V lost 3 bases and J lost 6, with 9 bases in between. This CDR3 region has 12 residues. The CDR3 here is CASSFERSEQYF. In nucleotides, the CDR3 is TGTGCCAGCAGTTTTGAAAGGAGCGAGCAGTACTTC.

This rearrangement joins TRBV6-5 to TRBJ2-5; TRBD2 aligns across 10 bases. J was trimmed by 1 base and V by 4 bases; bases with no gene match: 3. Germline assignment: CDR1 MNHEY and CDR2 SVGAGI. The CDR3 runs 15 residues. CDR3 DNA sequence: TGTGCCAGCAGTTCAGTAGCGGGAGGCCAAGAGACCCAGTACTTC. This encodes CASSSVAGGQETQYF.

This clone was seen a few times. The CDR3 region is CASSPRQGAGGYTF. CDR3 nucleotides: TGTGCCAGCAGCCCCCGACAGGGGGCAGGGGGCTACACCTTC. The chain uses TRBV3-1 (or the pseudogene TRBV3-2) and TRBJ1-2, with 10 bases aligning to TRBD1. J lost 8 bases, V lost 4 bases, and 7 bases had no gene match. The germline V gene has CDR1 LGHDT and CDR2 YNNKEL (reference sequence). The CDR3 contains 14 residues.

The chain recombines TRBV29-1 with TRBJ2-1; no clear D gene. The CDR3 contains 13 residues. V lost 4 bases and J lost 0, with 7 bases in between. Germline CDR1 SQVTM, CDR2 ANQGSEA. The CDR3 spells CSVARSSYNEQFF. CDR3 in DNA: TGCAGCGTTGCTAGGAGCTCCTACAATGAGCAGTTCTTC.

The chain carries TRBV7-8 and TRBJ1-5; D is undetermined. CDR3 length: 12 amino acids. Germline V CDR1 and CDR2: SGHVS, FQNEAQ. The V end was cut by 5 bases, the J end by 2 bases, with 4 bases between. Written as DNA, the CDR3 is TGTGCCAGCAGCCCTCGCAATCAGCCCCAGCATTTT. Translation gives CASSPRNQPQHF.

This rearrangement joins TRBV3-1 (or the pseudogene TRBV3-2) to TRBJ2-5; 7 nucleotides line up with TRBD2. Germline lookup yields CDR1 LGHDT and CDR2 YNNKEL (reference sequence). V dropped 2 bases and J dropped 5; count of bases not matched to a gene: 8. The CDR3 consists of 15 residues. The CDR3 DNA sequence: TGTGCCAGCAGCCAACCAAGCGGGGCGAAGGAGACCCAGTACTTC. Translating gives CASSQPSGAKETQYF.

The chain joins TRBV5-1 to TRBJ2-5, with 9 bases fitting TRBD1. J gave up 3 bases and V 6 bases, and 3 bases lay outside the gene matches. The CDR3 totals 13 residues. The V gene's germline CDR1 is SGHRS and CDR2 YFSETQ. CDR3 coding DNA: TGCGCCAGCAACCGGGACAGGGAAGAGACCCAGTACTTC. This sequence encodes CASNRDREETQYF. The full variable domain, completed using reference TRBV5-1 and TRBJ2-5, is KAGVTQTPRYLIKTRGQQVTLSCSPISGHRSVSWYQQTPGQGLQFLFEYFSETQRNKGNFPGRFSGRQFSNSRSEMNVSTLELGDSALYLCASNRDREETQYFGPGTRLLVL.

This chain joins TRBV6-6 and TRBJ2-1; 13 nucleotides line up with TRBD2. Germline V gene sequence: CDR1 MNHNY, CDR2 SVGAGI (reference sequence). The CDR3 has 14 residues. The ends lost 2 bases at V and 15 bases at J; junction bases unmatched: 7. The CDR3 sequence is CASSYGLAGEFRFF. CDR3 nucleotides: TGTGCCAGCAGTTACGGACTAGCGGGAGAATTCCGGTTCTTC.

The V gene is TRBV9, the J gene TRBJ2-3; 8 bases agree with TRBD2. The CDR3 is made up of 15 amino acids. V was pared by 2 bases and J by 5 bases, with 7 bases of the junction left unmatched. Looked up from germline, CDR1 is SGDLS and CDR2 is YYNGEE. The CDR3 region has the DNA TGTGCCAGCAGCGTGGGACTAGGTTGGGAAGATACGCAGTATTTT. This translates into CASSVGLGWEDTQYF.

This sequence joins TRBV4-2 and TRBJ2-7; TRBD1 agrees at 8 bases. Unmatched junction bases numbered 5, after V lost 2 bases and J lost 2 bases. Germline CDR1 LGHNA, CDR2 YNFKEQ. The CDR3 is 15 amino acids. The CDR3 DNA sequence: TGTGCCAGCAGCCAACATACAGGGGGGACCTACGAGCAGTACTTC. Its translation is CASSQHTGGTYEQYF.

The chain joins TRBV7-2 to TRBJ2-5; perhaps TRBD2 as D (6 bases). The CDR3 is 15 residues long. V lost 3 bases, J lost 2 bases, and 13 bases lay in between. From germline, CDR1 is SGHTA and CDR2 FQGNSA. The CDR3 is CASSFGGFFQETQYF. CDR3 nucleotide sequence: TGTGCCAGCAGCTTTGGAGGGTTTTTTCAAGAGACCCAGTACTTC.

The gene calls are TRBV19 and TRBJ2-5, with 14 bases that match TRBD2. Germline V gives CDR1 LNHDA, CDR2 SQIVND (reference sequence). The CDR3 has 18 residues. V trimming: 7 bases; J trimming: 4 bases; junction bases outside the gene matches: 14. The CDR3 region is CASKGRRGTSGSGETQYF. In DNA, the CDR3 is TGTGCCAGTAAGGGACGGAGGGGGACTAGCGGGAGTGGAGAGACCCAGTACTTC.

V and J are TRBV7-7 and TRBJ2-3, with 10 bases that match TRBD2. The V and J ends lost 10 bases and 6 bases, in that order; junction bases with no gene match: 7. This CDR3 contains 13 residues. CDR1 is SSHAT and CDR2 is FNYEAQ in the germline V gene (reference sequence). Written as DNA, the CDR3 is TGTGCCACTAGCGGGAGTTTAGGTGATACGCAGTATTTT. This encodes CATSGSLGDTQYF.

J is TRBJ2-4 and V is TRBV27, with 10 bases fitting TRBD2. CDR1 MNHEY and CDR2 SMNVEV come from the germline V gene (reference sequence). V lost 2 bases and J lost 3; bases outside the gene matches: 4. The CDR3 runs 16 residues. CDR3: CASSLVASGSKNIQYF. Written as DNA, the CDR3 is TGTGCCAGCAGTTTAGTGGCTAGCGGGAGCAAAAACATTCAGTACTTC.

This sequence joins TRBV29-1 and TRBJ2-2; weak D call: TRBD2 (5 bases). Trimming took 7 bases from V and 0 from J, leaving 18 bases between them. The CDR3 is made up of 16 amino acids. CDR1 is SQVTM and CDR2 is ANQGSEA in the germline V gene. The CDR3 loop reads CSAGRPGSANTGELFF. CDR3 bases: TGCAGCGCCGGACGTCCGGGAAGCGCGAACACCGGGGAGCTGTTTTTT.

V gene TRBV7-9 combines with J gene TRBJ2-2; 10 bases align to TRBD2. J gave up 5 bases and V 4 bases, and 16 bases lay outside the gene matches. The CDR3 length is 19 residues. Germline CDR1 reads SEHNR; CDR2 reads FQNEAQ (reference sequence). The CDR3 bases are TGTGCCAGCAGCTCCAATTACAACCCTAGCGGGAGTTGGACCGGGGAGCTGTTTTTT. It is translated as CASSSNYNPSGSWTGELFF.

The gene calls are TRBV27 and TRBJ1-5, with D tentatively TRBD1 (6 bases). V lost 4 bases to trimming and J lost 7 bases, with 17 bases between them. CDR1 is MNHEY, CDR2 SMNVEV, per germline (reference sequence). This CDR3 is 15 amino acids long. CDR3 in amino acids: CASSSGEGEYQPQHF. The DNA for the CDR3 is TGTGCCAGCAGTTCTGGTGAGGGGGAATACCAGCCCCAGCATTTT.